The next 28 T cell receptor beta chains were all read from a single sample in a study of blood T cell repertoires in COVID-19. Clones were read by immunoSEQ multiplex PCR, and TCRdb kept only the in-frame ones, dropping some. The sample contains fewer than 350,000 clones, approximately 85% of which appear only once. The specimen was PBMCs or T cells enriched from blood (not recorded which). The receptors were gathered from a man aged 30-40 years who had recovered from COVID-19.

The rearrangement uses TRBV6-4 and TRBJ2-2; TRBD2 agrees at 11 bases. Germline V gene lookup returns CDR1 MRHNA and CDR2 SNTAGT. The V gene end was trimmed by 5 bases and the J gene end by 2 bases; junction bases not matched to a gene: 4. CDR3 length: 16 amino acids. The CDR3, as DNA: TGTGCCAGCAGTTCACTAGCGGGGGATAACACCGGGGAGCTGTTTTTT. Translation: CASSSLAGDNTGELFF.

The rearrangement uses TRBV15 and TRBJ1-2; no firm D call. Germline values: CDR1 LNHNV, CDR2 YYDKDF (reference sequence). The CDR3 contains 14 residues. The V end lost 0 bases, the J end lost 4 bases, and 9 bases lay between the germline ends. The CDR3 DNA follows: TGTGCCACCAGCAGAGATGAGAACTCCTATGGCTACACCTTC. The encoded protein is CATSRDENSYGYTF.

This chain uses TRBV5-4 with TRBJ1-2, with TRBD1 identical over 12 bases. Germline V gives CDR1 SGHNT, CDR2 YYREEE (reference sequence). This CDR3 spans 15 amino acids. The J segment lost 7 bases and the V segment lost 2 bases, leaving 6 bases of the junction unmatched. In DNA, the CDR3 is TGTGCCAGCAGCTTAACGGGGACAGGGGGCTTTGGCTACACCTTC. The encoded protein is CASSLTGTGGFGYTF. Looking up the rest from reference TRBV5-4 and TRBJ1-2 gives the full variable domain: ETGVTQSPTHLIKTRGQQVTLRCSSQSGHNTVSWYQQALGQGPQFIFQYYREEENGRGNFPPRFSGLQFPNYSSELNVNALELDDSALYLCASSLTGTGGFGYTFGSGTRLTVV.

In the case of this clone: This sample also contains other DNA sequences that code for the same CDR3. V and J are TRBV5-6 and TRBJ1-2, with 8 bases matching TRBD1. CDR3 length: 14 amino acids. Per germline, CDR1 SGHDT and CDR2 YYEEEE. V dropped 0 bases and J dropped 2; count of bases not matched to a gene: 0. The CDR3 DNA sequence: TGTGCCAGCAGCTTGGGACAGGGGAACTATGGCTACACCTTC. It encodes CASSLGQGNYGYTF.

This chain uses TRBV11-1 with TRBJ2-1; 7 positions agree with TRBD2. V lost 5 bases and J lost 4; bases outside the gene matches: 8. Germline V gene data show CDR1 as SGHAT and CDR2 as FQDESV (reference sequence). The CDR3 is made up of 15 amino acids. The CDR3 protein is CASSERDYQYNEQFF. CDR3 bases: TGTGCCAGCAGCGAGAGGGACTACCAATACAATGAGCAGTTCTTC.

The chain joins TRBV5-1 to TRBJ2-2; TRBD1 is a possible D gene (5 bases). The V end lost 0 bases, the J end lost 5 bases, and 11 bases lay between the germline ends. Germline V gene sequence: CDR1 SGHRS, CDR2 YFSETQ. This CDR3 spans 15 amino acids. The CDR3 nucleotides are TGCGCCAGCAGCTTGGGTGGGGCGCCTACCGGGGAGCTGTTTTTT. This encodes CASSLGGAPTGELFF.

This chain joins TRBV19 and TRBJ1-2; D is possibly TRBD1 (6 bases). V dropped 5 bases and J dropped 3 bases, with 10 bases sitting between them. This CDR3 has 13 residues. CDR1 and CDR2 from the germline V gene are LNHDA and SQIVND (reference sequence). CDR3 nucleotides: TGTGCCAGTAGTGACTCAGGGGACTATGGCTACACCTTC. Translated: CASSDSGDYGYTF.

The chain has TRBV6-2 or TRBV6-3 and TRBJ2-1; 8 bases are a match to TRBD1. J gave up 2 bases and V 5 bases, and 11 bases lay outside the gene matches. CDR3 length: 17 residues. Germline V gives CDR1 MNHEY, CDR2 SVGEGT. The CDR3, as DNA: TGTGCCAGCAGTCTAATACGGACAGGGACAACCTACAATGAGCAGTTCTTC. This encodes CASSLIRTGTTYNEQFF.

The CDR3 region has the DNA TGTGCCAGCACTTCCACGGCTAACTATGGCTACACCTTC. This encodes CASTSTANYGYTF. The rearrangement links TRBV11-2 to TRBJ1-2; D is uncertain. The germline CDR1 and CDR2 sequences are SGHAT and FQNNGV. This CDR3 has 13 residues. V was pared by 7 bases and J by 0 bases, with 9 bases between.

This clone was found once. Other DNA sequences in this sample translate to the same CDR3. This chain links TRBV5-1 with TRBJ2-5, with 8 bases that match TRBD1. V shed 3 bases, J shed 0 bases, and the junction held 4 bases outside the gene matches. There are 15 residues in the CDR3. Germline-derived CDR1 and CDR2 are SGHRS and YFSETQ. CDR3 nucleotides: TGCGCCAGCAGCTCGGGACAGGCTTACCAAGAGACCCAGTACTTC. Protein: CASSSGQAYQETQYF.

The CDR3 coding sequence is TGTGCCATCAGTGAGTCGATGGGGTTAGCGGGGGCGACAGATACGCAGTATTTT. The encoded protein is CAISESMGLAGATDTQYF. The V gene is TRBV10-3, the J gene TRBJ2-3; 9 bases line up with TRBD2. The germline V gene has CDR1 ENHRY and CDR2 SYGVKD. V lost 0 bases to trimming and J lost 3 bases; unmatched junction nucleotides: 10. The CDR3 length is 18 residues.

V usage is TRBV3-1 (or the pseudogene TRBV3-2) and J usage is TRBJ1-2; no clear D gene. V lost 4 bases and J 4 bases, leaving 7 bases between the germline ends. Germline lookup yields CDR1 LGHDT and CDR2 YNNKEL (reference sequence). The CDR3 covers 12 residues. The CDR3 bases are TGTGCCAGCAGCCTCCTCAGCTATGGCTACACCTTC. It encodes CASSLLSYGYTF.

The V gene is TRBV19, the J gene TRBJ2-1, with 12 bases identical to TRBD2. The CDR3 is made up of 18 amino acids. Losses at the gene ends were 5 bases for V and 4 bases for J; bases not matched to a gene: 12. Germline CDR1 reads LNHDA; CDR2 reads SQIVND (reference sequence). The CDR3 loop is CASSPSRLAGANYNEQFF. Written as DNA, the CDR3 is TGTGCCAGTAGTCCTTCCAGACTAGCGGGGGCCAATTACAATGAGCAGTTCTTC.

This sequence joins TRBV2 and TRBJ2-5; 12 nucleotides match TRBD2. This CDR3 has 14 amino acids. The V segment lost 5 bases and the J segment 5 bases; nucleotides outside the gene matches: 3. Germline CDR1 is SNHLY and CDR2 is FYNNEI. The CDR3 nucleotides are TGTGCCAGCAGTCCTGGACTAGCGGGGGAGACCCAGTACTTC. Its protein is CASSPGLAGETQYF. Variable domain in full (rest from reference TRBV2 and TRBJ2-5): EPEVTQTPSHQVTQMGQEVILRCVPISNHLYFYWYRQILGQKVEFLVSFYNNEISEKSEIFDDQFSVERPDGSNFTLKIRSTKLEDSAMYFCASSPGLAGETQYFGPGTRLLVL.

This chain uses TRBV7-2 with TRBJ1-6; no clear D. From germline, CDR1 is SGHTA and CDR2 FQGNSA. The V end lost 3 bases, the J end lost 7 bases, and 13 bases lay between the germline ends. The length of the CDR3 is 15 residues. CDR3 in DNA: TGTGCCAGCAGCTTTTCCGGGATCACCAATTCACCCCTCCACTTT. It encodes CASSFSGITNSPLHF.

CDR3 nucleotides: TGTGCCACCAGCAGAGATGGGACAGGAGGGACCTATGGCTACACCTTC. Translation gives CATSRDGTGGTYGYTF. The rearrangement uses TRBV15 and TRBJ1-2, with TRBD1 matching 8 bases. The CDR3 has 16 amino acids. CDR1 and CDR2 from the germline V gene are LNHNV and YYDKDF (reference sequence). With V trimmed by 0 bases and J by 4 bases, 7 bases remained unmatched.

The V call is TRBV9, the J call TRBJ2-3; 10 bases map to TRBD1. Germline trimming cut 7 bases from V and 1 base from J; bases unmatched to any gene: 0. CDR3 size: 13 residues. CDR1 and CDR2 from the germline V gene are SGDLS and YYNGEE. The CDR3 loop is CASGTGGTDTQYF. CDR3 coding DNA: TGTGCCAGCGGGACAGGGGGCACAGATACGCAGTATTTT.

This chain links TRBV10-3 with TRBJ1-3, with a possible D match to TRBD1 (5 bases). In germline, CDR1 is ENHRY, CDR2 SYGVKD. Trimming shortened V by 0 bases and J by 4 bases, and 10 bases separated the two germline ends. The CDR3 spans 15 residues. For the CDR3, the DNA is TGTGCCATCAGTGAGTCGGTTGACAGCGGAAACACCATATATTTT. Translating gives CAISESVDSGNTIYF.

DNA for the CDR3: TGTGCCAGCAGCTCCCGCGGAGGAGGGACTGAAGCTTTCTTT. Protein sequence: CASSSRGGGTEAFF. The chain recombines TRBV25-1 with TRBJ1-1; D uncertain. V lost 6 bases to trimming and J lost 5 bases, with 16 bases between them. This CDR3 comprises 14 residues. CDR1 and CDR2 (germline): MGHDK, SYGVNS.

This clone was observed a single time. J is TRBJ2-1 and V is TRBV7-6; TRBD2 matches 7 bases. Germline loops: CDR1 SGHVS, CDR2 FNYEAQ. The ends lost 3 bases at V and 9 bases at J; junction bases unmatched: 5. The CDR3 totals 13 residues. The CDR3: CASSLGRVGEQFF. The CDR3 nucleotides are TGTGCCAGCAGCTTGGGGAGGGTGGGTGAGCAGTTCTTC. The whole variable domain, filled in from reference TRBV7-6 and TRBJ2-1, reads GAGVSQSPRYKVTKRGQDVALRCDPISGHVSLYWYRQALGQGPEFLTYFNYEAQQDKSGLPNDRFSAERPEGSISTLTIQRTEQRDSAMYRCASSLGRVGEQFFGPGTRLTVL.

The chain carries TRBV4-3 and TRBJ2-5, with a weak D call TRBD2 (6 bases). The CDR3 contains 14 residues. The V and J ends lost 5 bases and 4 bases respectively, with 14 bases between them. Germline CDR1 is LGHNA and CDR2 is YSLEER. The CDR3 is CASSSGVWGETQYF. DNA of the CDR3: TGCGCCAGCAGCTCGGGGGTCTGGGGAGAGACCCAGTACTTC.

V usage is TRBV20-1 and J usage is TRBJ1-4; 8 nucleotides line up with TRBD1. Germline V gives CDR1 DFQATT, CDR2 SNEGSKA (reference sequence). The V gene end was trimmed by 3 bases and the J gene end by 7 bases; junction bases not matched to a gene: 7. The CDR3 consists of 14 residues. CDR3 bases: TGCAGTGCTAGTGAGGCAGGGGGCTTTGAAAAACTGTTTTTT. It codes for CSASEAGGFEKLFF.

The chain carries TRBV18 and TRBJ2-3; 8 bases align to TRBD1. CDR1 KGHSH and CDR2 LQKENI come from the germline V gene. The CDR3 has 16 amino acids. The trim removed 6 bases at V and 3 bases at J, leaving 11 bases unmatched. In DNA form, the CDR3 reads TGTGCCAGCTCCCCCCTAGACAGGGGTGCGACAGATACGCAGTATTTT. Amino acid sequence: CASSPLDRGATDTQYF.

The CDR3 bases are TGTGCCAGCACCAACAGGGTCCTGGGCGGGGGTACCAATGAGCAGTTCTTC. Protein product: CASTNRVLGGGTNEQFF. The V and J genes are TRBV5-4 and TRBJ2-1; weak D call: TRBD2 (7 bases). CDR3 length: 17 residues. Germline values: CDR1 SGHNT, CDR2 YYREEE (reference sequence). Trimming removed 6 bases at V and 6 bases at J, with 25 bases between.

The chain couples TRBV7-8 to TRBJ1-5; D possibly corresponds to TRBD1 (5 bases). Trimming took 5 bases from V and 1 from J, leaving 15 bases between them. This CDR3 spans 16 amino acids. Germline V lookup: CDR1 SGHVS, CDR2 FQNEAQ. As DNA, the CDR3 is TGTGCCAGCAGCCGATCGGGGGTGGGGAGCAATCAGCCCCAGCATTTT. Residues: CASSRSGVGSNQPQHF.

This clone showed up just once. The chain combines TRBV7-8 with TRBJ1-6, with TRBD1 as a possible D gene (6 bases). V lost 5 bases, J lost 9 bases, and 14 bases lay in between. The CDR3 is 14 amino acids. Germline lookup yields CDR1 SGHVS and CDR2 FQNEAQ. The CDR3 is CASSPTGFASPLHF. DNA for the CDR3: TGTGCCAGCAGCCCCACAGGGTTTGCTTCACCCCTCCACTTT.

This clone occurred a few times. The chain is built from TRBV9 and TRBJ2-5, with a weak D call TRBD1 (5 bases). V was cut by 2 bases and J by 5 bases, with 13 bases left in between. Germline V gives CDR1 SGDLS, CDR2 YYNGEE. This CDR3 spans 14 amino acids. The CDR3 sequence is CASSVAGHRETQYF. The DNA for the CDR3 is TGTGCCAGCAGCGTCGCAGGGCACAGGGAGACCCAGTACTTC.

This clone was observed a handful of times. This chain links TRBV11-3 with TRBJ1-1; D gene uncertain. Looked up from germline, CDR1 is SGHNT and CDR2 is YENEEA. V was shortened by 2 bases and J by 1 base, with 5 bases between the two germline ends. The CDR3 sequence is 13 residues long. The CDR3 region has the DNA TGTGCCAGCAGCTTATACAAGAACACTGAAGCTTTCTTT. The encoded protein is CASSLYKNTEAFF.